Listed here is a single T cell receptor (beta chain). The CDR3 has 15 amino acids. Trimming stripped 6 bases from V and 6 bases from J, with 17 bases between. The V gene's germline CDR1 is SGHVS and CDR2 FQNEAQ. As handled by the study authors: Nucleated cell counts were estimated from reference gene primer amplification. Sequenced by immunoSEQ multiplex PCR; TCRdb stores in-frame clones only, minus some. The DNA gave D and trimming, while V, J and clone size come from that table. The data show roughly 130,000 clones, just under 80% seen once. This record comes from a study of blood T cell repertoires in COVID-19. The wider study: PBMCs, B-cell-depleted T cells, or T cells provided the cDNA or gDNA that made up the material.

The chain combines TRBV7-8 with TRBJ2-2; a weak D match, TRBD2 (7 bases). The TCR originated in a man aged 55 to 70 with active or convalescent COVID-19. What was sequenced was peripheral blood. In DNA form, the CDR3 reads TGTGCCAGCAGTCTCCGCAGGGAGGGGGCCGGGGAGCTGTTTTTT. Residues: CASSLRREGAGELFF. The whole variable domain, remainder taken from reference TRBV7-8 and TRBJ2-2, is GAGVSQSPRYKVAKRGQDVALRCDPISGHVSLFWYQQALGQGPEFLTYFQNEAQLDKSGLPSDRFFAERPEGSVSTLKIQRTQQEDSAVYLCASSLRREGAGELFFGEGSRLTVL.